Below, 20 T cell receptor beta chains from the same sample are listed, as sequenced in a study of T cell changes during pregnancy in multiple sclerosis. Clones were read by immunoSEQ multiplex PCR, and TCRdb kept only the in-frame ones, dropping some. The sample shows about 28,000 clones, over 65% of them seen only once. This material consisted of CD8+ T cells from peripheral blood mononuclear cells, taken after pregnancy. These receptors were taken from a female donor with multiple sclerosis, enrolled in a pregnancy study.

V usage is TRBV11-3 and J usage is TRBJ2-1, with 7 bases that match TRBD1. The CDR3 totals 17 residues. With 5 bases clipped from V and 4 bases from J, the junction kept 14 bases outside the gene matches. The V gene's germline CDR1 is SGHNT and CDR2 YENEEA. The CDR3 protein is CASSPGYRGPNYNEQFF. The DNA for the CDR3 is TGTGCCAGCAGCCCAGGATACAGGGGTCCCAATTACAATGAGCAGTTCTTC.

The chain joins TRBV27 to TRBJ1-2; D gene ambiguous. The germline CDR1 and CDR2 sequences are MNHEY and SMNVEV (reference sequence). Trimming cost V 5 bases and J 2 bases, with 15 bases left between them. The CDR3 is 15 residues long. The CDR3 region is CASSPGPGSNYGYTF. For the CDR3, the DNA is TGTGCCAGCAGTCCCGGGCCGGGATCAAACTATGGCTACACCTTC.

CDR3 region: CASSWTSGGYPEQFF. The CDR3 coding sequence is TGTGCCAGCAGTTGGACTAGCGGGGGGTACCCTGAGCAGTTCTTC. The chain combines TRBV2 with TRBJ2-1; TRBD2 agrees at 14 bases. This CDR3 comprises 15 residues. J was trimmed by 9 bases and V by 5 bases; bases with no gene match: 6. From germline, CDR1 is SNHLY and CDR2 FYNNEI.

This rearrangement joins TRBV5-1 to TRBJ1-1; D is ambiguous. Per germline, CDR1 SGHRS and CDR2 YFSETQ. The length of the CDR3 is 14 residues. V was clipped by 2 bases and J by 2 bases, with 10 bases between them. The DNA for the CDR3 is TGCGCCAGCAGCTTACCAGATGCTAACACTGAAGCTTTCTTT. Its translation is CASSLPDANTEAFF. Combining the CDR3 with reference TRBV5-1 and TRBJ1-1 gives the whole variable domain KAGVTQTPRYLIKTRGQQVTLSCSPISGHRSVSWYQQTPGQGLQFLFEYFSETQRNKGNFPGRFSGRQFSNSRSEMNVSTLELGDSALYLCASSLPDANTEAFFGQGTRLTVV.

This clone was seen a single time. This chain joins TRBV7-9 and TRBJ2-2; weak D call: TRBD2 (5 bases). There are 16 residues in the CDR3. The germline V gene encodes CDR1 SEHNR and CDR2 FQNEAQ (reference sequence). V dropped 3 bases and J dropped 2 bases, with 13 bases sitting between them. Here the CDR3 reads CASSFTTGVNTGELFF. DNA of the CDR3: TGTGCCAGCAGCTTTACTACCGGGGTCAACACCGGGGAGCTGTTTTTT.

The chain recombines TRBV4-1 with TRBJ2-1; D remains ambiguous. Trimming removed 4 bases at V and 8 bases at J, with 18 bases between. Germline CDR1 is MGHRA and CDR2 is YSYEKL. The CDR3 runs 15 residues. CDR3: CASSPPWALVDEQFF. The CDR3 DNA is TGCGCCAGCAGCCCCCCCTGGGCCTTAGTAGATGAGCAGTTCTTC.

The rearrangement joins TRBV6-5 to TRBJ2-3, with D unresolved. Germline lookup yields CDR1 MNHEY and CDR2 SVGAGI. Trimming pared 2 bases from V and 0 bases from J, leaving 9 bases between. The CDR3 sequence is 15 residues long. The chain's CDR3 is CASSYGLTSTDTQYF. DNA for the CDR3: TGTGCCAGCAGTTACGGGCTAACTAGCACAGATACGCAGTATTTT.

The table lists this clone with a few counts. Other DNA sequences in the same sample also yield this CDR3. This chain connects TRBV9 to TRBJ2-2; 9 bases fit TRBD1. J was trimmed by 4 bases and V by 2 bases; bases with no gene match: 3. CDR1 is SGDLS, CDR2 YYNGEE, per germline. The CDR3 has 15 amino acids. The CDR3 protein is CASSVETGGTGELFF. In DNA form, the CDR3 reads TGTGCCAGCAGCGTTGAGACAGGGGGCACCGGGGAGCTGTTTTTT.

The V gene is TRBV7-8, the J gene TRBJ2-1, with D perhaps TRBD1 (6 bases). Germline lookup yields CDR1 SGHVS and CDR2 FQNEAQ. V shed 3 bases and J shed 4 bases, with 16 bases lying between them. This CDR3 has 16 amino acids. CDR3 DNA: TGTGCCAGCAGCTTCGACCAGGGGCTCGGATACAATGAGCAGTTCTTC. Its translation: CASSFDQGLGYNEQFF.

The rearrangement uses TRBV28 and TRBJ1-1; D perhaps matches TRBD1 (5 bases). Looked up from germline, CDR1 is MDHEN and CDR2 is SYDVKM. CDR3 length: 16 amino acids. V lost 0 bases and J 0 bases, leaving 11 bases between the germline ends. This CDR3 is CASSLWGQGLNTEAFF. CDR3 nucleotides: TGTGCCAGCAGTTTATGGGGGCAGGGCTTGAACACTGAAGCTTTCTTT.

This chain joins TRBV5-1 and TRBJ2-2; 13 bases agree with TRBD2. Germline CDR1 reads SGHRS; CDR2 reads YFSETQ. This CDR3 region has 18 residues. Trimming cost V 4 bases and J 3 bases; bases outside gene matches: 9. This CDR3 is CASSPGLAGVIHTGELFF. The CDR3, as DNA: TGCGCCAGCAGCCCCGGACTAGCGGGGGTGATACACACCGGGGAGCTGTTTTTT.

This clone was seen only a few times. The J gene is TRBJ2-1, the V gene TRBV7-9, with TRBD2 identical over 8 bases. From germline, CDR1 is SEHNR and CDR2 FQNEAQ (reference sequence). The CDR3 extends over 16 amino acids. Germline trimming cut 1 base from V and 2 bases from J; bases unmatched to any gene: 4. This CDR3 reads CASSLDSGGPYNEQFF. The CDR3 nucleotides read TGTGCCAGCAGCTTAGACAGCGGGGGCCCCTACAATGAGCAGTTCTTC.

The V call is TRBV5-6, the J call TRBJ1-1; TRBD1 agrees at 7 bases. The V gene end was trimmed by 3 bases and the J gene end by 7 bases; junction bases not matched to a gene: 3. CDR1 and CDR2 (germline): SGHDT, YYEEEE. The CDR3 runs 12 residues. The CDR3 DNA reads TGTGCCAGCAGCTGGGGACAGCATGAAGCTTTCTTT. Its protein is CASSWGQHEAFF.

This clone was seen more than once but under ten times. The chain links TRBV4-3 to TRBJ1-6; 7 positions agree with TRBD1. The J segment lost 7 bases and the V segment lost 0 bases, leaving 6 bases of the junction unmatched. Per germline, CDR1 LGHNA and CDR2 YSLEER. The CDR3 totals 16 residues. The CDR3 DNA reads TGCGCCAGCAGCCAAGATGGGGGGACAGAAAATTCACCCCTCCACTTT. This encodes CASSQDGGTENSPLHF.

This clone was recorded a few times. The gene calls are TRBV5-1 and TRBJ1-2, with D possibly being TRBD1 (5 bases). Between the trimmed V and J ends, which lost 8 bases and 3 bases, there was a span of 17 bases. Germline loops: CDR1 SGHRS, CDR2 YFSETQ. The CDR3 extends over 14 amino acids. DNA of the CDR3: TGCGCCAGACTATCCAGGGTGAGTGACTATGGCTACACCTTC. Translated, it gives CARLSRVSDYGYTF.

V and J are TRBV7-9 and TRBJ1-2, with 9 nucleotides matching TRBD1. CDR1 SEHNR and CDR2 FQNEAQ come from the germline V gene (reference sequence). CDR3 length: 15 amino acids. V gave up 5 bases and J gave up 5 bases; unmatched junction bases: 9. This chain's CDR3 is CASSIGTGTPYGYTF. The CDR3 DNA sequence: TGTGCCAGCAGCATTGGGACAGGGACCCCATATGGCTACACCTTC.

The DNA of the CDR3 is TGCGCCAGCAGCCAACGGACAGGAGGGTGGAACACTGAAGCTTTCTTT. Protein: CASSQRTGGWNTEAFF. This rearrangement joins TRBV4-3 to TRBJ1-1, with 7 positions matching TRBD1. The germline CDR1 and CDR2 sequences are LGHNA and YSLEER. Trimming took 2 bases from V and 1 from J; bases not matched to a gene: 7. The CDR3 totals 16 residues.

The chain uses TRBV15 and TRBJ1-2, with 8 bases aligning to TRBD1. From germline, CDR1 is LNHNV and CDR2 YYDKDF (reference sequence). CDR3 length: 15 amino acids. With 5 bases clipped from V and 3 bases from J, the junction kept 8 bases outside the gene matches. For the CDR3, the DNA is TGTGCCACCAGCCCCTTGGACAGGGAGTACTATGGCTACACCTTC. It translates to CATSPLDREYYGYTF.

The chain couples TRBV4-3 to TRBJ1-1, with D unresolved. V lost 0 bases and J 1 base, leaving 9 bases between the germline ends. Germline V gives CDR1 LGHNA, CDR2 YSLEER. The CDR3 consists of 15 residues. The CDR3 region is CASSQDQEANTEAFF. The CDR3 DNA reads TGCGCCAGCAGCCAAGATCAGGAGGCGAACACTGAAGCTTTCTTT.

CDR3 sequence reads: CASSASGQGTDTQYF. The CDR3 DNA is TGTGCCAGCAGCGCTTCGGGACAGGGGACAGATACGCAGTATTTT. The chain links TRBV7-2 to TRBJ2-3; 10 bases map to TRBD1. The CDR3 loop spans 15 amino acids. In germline, CDR1 is SGHTA, CDR2 FQGNSA. V shed 5 bases and J 3 bases; nucleotides not matched to a gene: 5. Supplemented by reference TRBV7-2 and TRBJ2-3, the full variable domain reads GAGVSQSPSNKVTEKGKDVELRCDPISGHTALYWYRQSLGQGLEFLIYFQGNSAPDKSGLPSDRFSAERTGGSVSTLTIQRTQQEDSAVYLCASSASGQGTDTQYFGPGTRLTVL.